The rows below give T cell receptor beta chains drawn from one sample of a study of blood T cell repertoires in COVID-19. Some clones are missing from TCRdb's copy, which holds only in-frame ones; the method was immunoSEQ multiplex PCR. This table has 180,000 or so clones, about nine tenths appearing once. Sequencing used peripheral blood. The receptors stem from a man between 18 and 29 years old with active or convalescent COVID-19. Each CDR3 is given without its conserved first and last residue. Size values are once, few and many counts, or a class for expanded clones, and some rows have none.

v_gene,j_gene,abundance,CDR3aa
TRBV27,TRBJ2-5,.,ASRMGLAGNLGETQY
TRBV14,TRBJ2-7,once,ASSDKLAGASYEQY
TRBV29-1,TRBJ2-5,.,SVRRAPQETQY
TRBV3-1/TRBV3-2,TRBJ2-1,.,ASSQVSAGAYNEQF
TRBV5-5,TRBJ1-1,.,ASSTQTGGTEAF
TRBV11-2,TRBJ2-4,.,ASSPPTRNIQY
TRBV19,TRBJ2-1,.,ASSIFRTGVYNEQF
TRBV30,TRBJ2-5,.,AWSVVGTQY
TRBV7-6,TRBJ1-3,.,ASSLPGGQSSGNTIY
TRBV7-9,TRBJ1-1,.,ASSPRTGETEAF
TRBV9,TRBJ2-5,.,ASSVGSLAGGRETQY
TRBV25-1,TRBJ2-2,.,ASRGTSGNTGELF
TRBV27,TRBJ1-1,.,ASSLLGGNTEAF
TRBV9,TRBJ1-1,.,ASSVDPGMNTEAF
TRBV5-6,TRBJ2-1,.,ASRRGLAGGNEQF
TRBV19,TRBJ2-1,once,ASSRHLLAGGRSYNEQF